What follows are 20 T cell receptor beta chains derived from one specimen sequenced in a study of blood T cell repertoires in COVID-19. Data came from immunoSEQ multiplex PCR; TCRdb stores just in-frame clones and leaves some out. The sample has approximately 470,000 clones; about 90% are singletons. Material: PBMCs or T cells enriched from blood (not recorded which). These receptors originate from a woman younger than 30 who had recovered from COVID-19.

This clone came up many times. The CDR3 loop reads CASSLGGTGGNGYTF. The CDR3 nucleotides are TGCGCCAGCAGCTTGGGCGGGACAGGGGGCAATGGCTACACCTTC. The chain joins TRBV5-1 to TRBJ1-2; 12 bases agree with TRBD1. The CDR3 is 15 residues long. V lost 0 bases, J lost 6 bases, and 3 bases stayed unmatched. Germline assignment: CDR1 SGHRS and CDR2 YFSETQ.

The chain is built from TRBV4-1 and TRBJ2-1, with TRBD1 identical over 10 bases. CDR3 size: 18 residues. Germline CDR1 is MGHRA and CDR2 is YSYEKL. V was clipped by 0 bases and J by 3 bases; unmatched bases: 8. The chain's CDR3 is CASSQDQWGQGIYNEQFF. The CDR3 DNA sequence: TGCGCCAGCAGCCAAGATCAGTGGGGACAGGGGATCTACAATGAGCAGTTCTTC.

The chain uses TRBV25-1 and TRBJ1-2, with 7 positions matching TRBD1. V gave up 6 bases and J gave up 6 bases; unmatched junction bases: 4. Germline CDR1 reads MGHDK; CDR2 reads SYGVNS. This CDR3 has 12 amino acids. This CDR3 is CASSPTGDGYTF. Here the CDR3 DNA reads TGTGCCAGCAGCCCAACAGGGGATGGCTACACCTTC.

V usage is TRBV6-5 and J usage is TRBJ1-1; 8 positions match TRBD1. The V gene end was trimmed by 6 bases and the J gene end by 4 bases; junction bases not matched to a gene: 7. The CDR3 has 14 residues. CDR1 MNHEY and CDR2 SVGAGI come from the germline V gene. CDR3 coding DNA: TGTGCCAGCAGCCTTTCAACAGGGGGCACTGAAGCTTTCTTT. Encoded protein: CASSLSTGGTEAFF.

The rearrangement joins TRBV7-9 to TRBJ1-1; D is perhaps TRBD1 (5 bases). The CDR3 sequence is 13 residues long. V lost 5 bases, J lost 11 bases, and 18 bases lay in between. The germline V gene has CDR1 SEHNR and CDR2 FQNEAQ (reference sequence). The CDR3 loop is CASSHTPFRQAFF. DNA of the CDR3: TGTGCCAGCAGCCACACACCCTTCCGACAGGCTTTCTTT.

This chain's CDR3 is CASSIGQGRGYGYTF. DNA for the CDR3: TGTGCCAGTAGTATAGGTCAGGGGAGGGGCTATGGCTACACCTTC. The chain has TRBV19 and TRBJ1-2; D is perhaps TRBD1 (6 bases). The CDR3 covers 15 residues. The germline V and J ends were trimmed by 1 base and 4 bases, with 13 bases remaining between them. From germline, CDR1 is LNHDA and CDR2 SQIVND (reference sequence).

On this clone itself: At the DNA level, this CDR3 is encoded by other sequences in the same sample as well. This chain joins TRBV5-1 and TRBJ1-1, with no clear D. Trimming shortened V by 2 bases and J by 0 bases, and 5 bases separated the two germline ends. Germline CDR1 is SGHRS and CDR2 is YFSETQ. This CDR3 has 13 amino acids. The CDR3 nucleotides read TGCGCCAGCAGCTTAACTTTGAACACTGAAGCTTTCTTT. This encodes CASSLTLNTEAFF. Combining the CDR3 with reference TRBV5-1 and TRBJ1-1 gives the whole variable domain KAGVTQTPRYLIKTRGQQVTLSCSPISGHRSVSWYQQTPGQGLQFLFEYFSETQRNKGNFPGRFSGRQFSNSRSEMNVSTLELGDSALYLCASSLTLNTEAFFGQGTRLTVV.

The rearrangement uses TRBV11-2 and TRBJ1-2; 7 nucleotides line up with TRBD1. V gave up 4 bases and J gave up 8 bases; unmatched junction bases: 10. The CDR3 contains 14 residues. CDR1 is SGHAT and CDR2 is FQNNGV in the germline V gene. CDR3 DNA sequence: TGTGCCAGCAGCTCGCTCGACAGGGAATACGGCTACACCTTC. Translating gives CASSSLDREYGYTF.

The chain employs TRBV5-5 and TRBJ2-5; TRBD1 agrees at 7 bases. V was clipped by 1 base and J by 3 bases; unmatched bases: 3. Germline V gene sequence: CDR1 SGHKS, CDR2 YYEKEE (reference sequence). The length of the CDR3 is 14 residues. CDR3 sequence reads: CASSLQGGEETQYF. In DNA, the CDR3 is TGTGCCAGCAGCTTGCAAGGGGGCGAAGAGACCCAGTACTTC.

This clone was observed a few times. This rearrangement joins TRBV18 to TRBJ1-2; D perhaps matches TRBD1 (6 bases). Deletions cut 3 bases from V and 7 bases from J, with 15 bases between. Germline V gene sequence: CDR1 KGHSH, CDR2 LQKENI. This CDR3 has 14 residues. CDR3 DNA sequence: TGTGCCAGCTCACCCGCGGGGGCCGGTGGTGGCTACACCTTC. The encoded protein is CASSPAGAGGGYTF.

The chain carries TRBV30 and TRBJ2-5, with TRBD1 identical over 10 bases. The CDR3 length is 15 residues. V dropped 2 bases and J dropped 5; count of bases not matched to a gene: 8. Germline V gene lookup returns CDR1 GTSNPN and CDR2 SVGIG (reference sequence). The CDR3: CAWSPRTGGWETQYF. In nucleotides, the CDR3 is TGTGCCTGGAGTCCTCGGACAGGGGGTTGGGAGACCCAGTACTTC.

The V gene is TRBV5-1, the J gene TRBJ2-7; tentatively, D is TRBD1 (5 bases). CDR3 size: 14 residues. Trimming left V 0 bases short and J 5 bases short, with 12 bases between. In germline, CDR1 is SGHRS, CDR2 YFSETQ. CDR3 DNA: TGCGCCAGCAGCTTGGCCAGCCAGGACAACGAGCAGTACTTC. Translated: CASSLASQDNEQYF.

This clone was observed once. The V call is TRBV3-1 (or the pseudogene TRBV3-2), the J call TRBJ2-3; 12 bases match TRBD2. The CDR3 loop spans 16 amino acids. V shed 1 base and J 5 bases; nucleotides not matched to a gene: 4. Per germline, CDR1 LGHDT and CDR2 YNNKEL (reference sequence). CDR3 coding DNA: TGTGCCAGCAGCCAAGGACTAGCGGGGGCCTTAGATACGCAGTATTTT. This gives the protein CASSQGLAGALDTQYF.

The chain uses TRBV9 and TRBJ2-3, with 7 positions matching TRBD1. The CDR3 loop spans 16 amino acids. V gave up 3 bases and J gave up 0 bases; unmatched junction bases: 7. CDR1 is SGDLS, CDR2 YYNGEE, per germline. CDR3 DNA: TGTGCCAGCAGCGCGACAGGGAGTCCCAGCACAGATACGCAGTATTTT. Its translation: CASSATGSPSTDTQYF.

This clone was picked up a small number of times. V is TRBV27 and J is TRBJ2-7, with 9 positions matching TRBD1. J lost 7 bases, V lost 6 bases, and 10 bases had no gene match. This CDR3 contains 14 residues. The V gene's germline CDR1 is MNHEY and CDR2 SMNVEV (reference sequence). As DNA, the CDR3 is TGTGCCAGCAGCTGGGACAGGGACCTAGGGGAGCAGTACTTC. Its protein product is CASSWDRDLGEQYF.

The chain has TRBV7-2 and TRBJ2-7, with TRBD1 identical over 7 bases. The CDR3 runs 16 residues. The trim removed 0 bases at V and 1 base at J, leaving 6 bases unmatched. Germline loops: CDR1 SGHTA, CDR2 FQGNSA. The CDR3 loop is CASSLASGTVSYEQYF. DNA of the CDR3: TGTGCCAGCAGCTTAGCCTCTGGGACAGTATCCTACGAGCAGTACTTC. Together with reference TRBV7-2 and TRBJ2-7, the CDR3 gives the full variable domain: GAGVSQSPSNKVTEKGKDVELRCDPISGHTALYWYRQSLGQGLEFLIYFQGNSAPDKSGLPSDRFSAERTGGSVSTLTIQRTQQEDSAVYLCASSLASGTVSYEQYFGPGTRLTVT.

In this sample, this clone turned up once. The same CDR3 can be traced to other DNA sequences in this sample. The rearrangement joins TRBV5-1 to TRBJ1-1; the D gene is possibly TRBD1 (6 bases). Germline CDR1 SGHRS, CDR2 YFSETQ. The CDR3 spans 14 residues. V dropped 0 bases and J dropped 1 base, with 7 bases sitting between them. For the CDR3, the DNA is TGCGCCAGCAGCTTGGAGGGGGAGAACACTGAAGCTTTCTTT. The encoded protein is CASSLEGENTEAFF. The full variable domain, its missing parts supplied by reference TRBV5-1 and TRBJ1-1, is KAGVTQTPRYLIKTRGQQVTLSCSPISGHRSVSWYQQTPGQGLQFLFEYFSETQRNKGNFPGRFSGRQFSNSRSEMNVSTLELGDSALYLCASSLEGENTEAFFGQGTRLTVV.

The chain carries TRBV19 and TRBJ1-4; TRBD1 agrees at 9 bases. Germline V CDR1 and CDR2: LNHDA, SQIVND (reference sequence). The length of the CDR3 is 14 residues. Unmatched junction bases numbered 4, after V lost 6 bases and J lost 5 bases. The CDR3 DNA follows: TGTGCCAGTAGGGGACAGGGATTAAATGAAAAACTGTTTTTT. It codes for CASRGQGLNEKLFF.

The rearrangement links TRBV2 to TRBJ1-5, with D possibly matching TRBD1 (5 bases). The CDR3 contains 16 residues. Trimming left V 1 base short and J 6 bases short, with 16 bases between. From germline, CDR1 is SNHLY and CDR2 FYNNEI. The CDR3 spells CASSEESGGFGQPQHF. The CDR3 nucleotides read TGTGCCAGCAGTGAAGAATCCGGGGGTTTCGGTCAGCCCCAGCATTTT.

The chain carries TRBV5-1 and TRBJ1-6; D is undetermined. This CDR3 region has 12 residues. V was shortened by 3 bases and J by 7 bases, with 5 bases between the two germline ends. Per the germline V gene, CDR1 is SGHRS and CDR2 is YFSETQ. The CDR3 protein is CASSSLNSPLHF. CDR3 DNA: TGCGCCAGCAGCTCGTTAAATTCACCCCTCCACTTT.